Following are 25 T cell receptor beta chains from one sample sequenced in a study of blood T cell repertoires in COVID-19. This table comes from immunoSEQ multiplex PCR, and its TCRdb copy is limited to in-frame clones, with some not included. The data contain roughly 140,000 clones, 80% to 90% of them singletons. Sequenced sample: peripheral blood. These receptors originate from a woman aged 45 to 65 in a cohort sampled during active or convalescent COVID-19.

Here the CDR3 reads CASSEDRIDEKLFF. For the CDR3, the DNA is TGTGCCAGCAGTGAGGACAGGATCGATGAAAAACTGTTTTTT. The chain carries TRBV6-1 and TRBJ1-4; the match to TRBD1 covers 7 bases. The CDR3 spans 14 residues. Trimming cost V 3 bases and J 6 bases; bases outside gene matches: 4. Germline loops: CDR1 MNHNS, CDR2 SASEGT.

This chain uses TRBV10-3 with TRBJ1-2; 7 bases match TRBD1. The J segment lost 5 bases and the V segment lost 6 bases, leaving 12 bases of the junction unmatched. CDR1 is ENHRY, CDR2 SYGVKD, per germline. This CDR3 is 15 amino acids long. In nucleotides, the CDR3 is TGTGCCATCAGGGCCGACAGGGAGTCGGGGTATGGCTACACCTTC. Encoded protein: CAIRADRESGYGYTF.

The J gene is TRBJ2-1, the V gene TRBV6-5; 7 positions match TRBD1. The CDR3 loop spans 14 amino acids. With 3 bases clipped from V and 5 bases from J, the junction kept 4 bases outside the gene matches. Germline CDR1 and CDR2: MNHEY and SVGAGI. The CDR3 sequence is CASSYGQDHNEQFF. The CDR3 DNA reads TGTGCCAGCAGTTATGGACAGGATCACAATGAGCAGTTCTTC.

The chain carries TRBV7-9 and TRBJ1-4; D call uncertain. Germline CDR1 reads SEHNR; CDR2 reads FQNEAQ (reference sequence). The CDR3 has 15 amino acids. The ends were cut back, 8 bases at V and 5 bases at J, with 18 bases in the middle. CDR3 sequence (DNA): TGTGCCAGCTCTGGTGGTTTGACCGGGAATGAAAAACTGTTTTTT. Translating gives CASSGGLTGNEKLFF.

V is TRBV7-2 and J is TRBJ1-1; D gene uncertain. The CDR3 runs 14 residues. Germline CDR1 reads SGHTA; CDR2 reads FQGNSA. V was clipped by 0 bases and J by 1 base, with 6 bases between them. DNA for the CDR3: TGTGCCAGCAGCTTAGCGTCCAGGAACACTGAAGCTTTCTTT. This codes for CASSLASRNTEAFF.

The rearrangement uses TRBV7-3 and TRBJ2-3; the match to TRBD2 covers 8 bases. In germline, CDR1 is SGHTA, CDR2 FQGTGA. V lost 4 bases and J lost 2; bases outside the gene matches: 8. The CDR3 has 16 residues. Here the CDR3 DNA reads TGTGCCAGCAGCTACGGGGGGGCCGACGACACAGATACGCAGTATTTT. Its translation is CASSYGGADDTDTQYF. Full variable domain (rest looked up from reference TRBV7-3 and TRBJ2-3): GAGVSQTPSNKVTEKGKYVELRCDPISGHTALYWYRQSLGQGPEFLIYFQGTGAADDSGLPNDRFFAVRPEGSVSTLKIQRTERGDSAVYLCASSYGGADDTDTQYFGPGTRLTVL.

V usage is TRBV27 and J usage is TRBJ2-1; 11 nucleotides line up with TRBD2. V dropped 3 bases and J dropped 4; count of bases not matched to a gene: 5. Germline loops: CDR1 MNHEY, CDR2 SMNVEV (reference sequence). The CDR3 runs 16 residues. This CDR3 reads CASSFQGLADYNEQFF. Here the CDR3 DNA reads TGTGCCAGCAGTTTCCAGGGACTAGCGGATTACAATGAGCAGTTCTTC.

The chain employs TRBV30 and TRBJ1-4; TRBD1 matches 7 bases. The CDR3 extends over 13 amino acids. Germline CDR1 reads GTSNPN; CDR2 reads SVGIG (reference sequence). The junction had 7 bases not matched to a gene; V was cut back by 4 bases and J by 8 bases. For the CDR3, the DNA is TGTGCCTGGACCGACAGGGTAGGAGAAAAACTGTTTTTT. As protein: CAWTDRVGEKLFF.

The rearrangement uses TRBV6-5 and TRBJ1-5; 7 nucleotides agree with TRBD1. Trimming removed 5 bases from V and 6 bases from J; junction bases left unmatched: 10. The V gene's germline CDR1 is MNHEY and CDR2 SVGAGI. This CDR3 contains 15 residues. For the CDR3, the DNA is TGTGCCAGCAGTAAGGAGAGACAGGGCTCTCAGCCCCAGCATTTT. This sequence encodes CASSKERQGSQPQHF.

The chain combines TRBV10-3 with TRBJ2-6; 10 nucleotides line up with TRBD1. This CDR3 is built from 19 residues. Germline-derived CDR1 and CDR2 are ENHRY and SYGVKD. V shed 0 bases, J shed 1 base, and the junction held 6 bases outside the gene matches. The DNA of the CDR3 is TGTGCCATCAGTGAGTCATGGGACAGGGGAAAATCTGGGGCCAACGTCCTGACTTTC. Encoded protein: CAISESWDRGKSGANVLTF.

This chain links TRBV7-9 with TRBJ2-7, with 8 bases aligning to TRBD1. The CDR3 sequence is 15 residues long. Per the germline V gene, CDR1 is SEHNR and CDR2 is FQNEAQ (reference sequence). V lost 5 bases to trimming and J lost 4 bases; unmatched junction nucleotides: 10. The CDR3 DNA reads TGTGCCAGCAGCCCAGGGCAGGGGGCCAGTTACGAGCAGTACTTC. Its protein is CASSPGQGASYEQYF.

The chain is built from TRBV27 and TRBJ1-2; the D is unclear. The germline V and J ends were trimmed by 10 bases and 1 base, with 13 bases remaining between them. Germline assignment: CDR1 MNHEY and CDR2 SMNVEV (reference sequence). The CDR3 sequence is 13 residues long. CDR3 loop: CATAPRVNYGYTF. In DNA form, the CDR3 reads TGTGCCACCGCGCCAAGAGTTAACTATGGCTACACCTTC.

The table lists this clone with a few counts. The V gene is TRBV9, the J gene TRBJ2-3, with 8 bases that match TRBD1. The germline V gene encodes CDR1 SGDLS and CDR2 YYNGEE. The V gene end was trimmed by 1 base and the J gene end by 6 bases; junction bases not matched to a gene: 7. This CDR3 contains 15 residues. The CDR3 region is CASSVSGGAADTQYF. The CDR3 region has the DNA TGTGCCAGCAGCGTATCAGGGGGCGCGGCGGATACGCAGTATTTT.

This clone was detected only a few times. This CDR3 is CASSQESVGTDYNEQFF. CDR3 in DNA: TGCGCCAGCAGCCAAGAAAGTGTCGGGACAGATTACAATGAGCAGTTCTTC. The chain has TRBV4-1 and TRBJ2-1, with TRBD1 identical over 7 bases. Germline CDR1 reads MGHRA; CDR2 reads YSYEKL. Trimming cost V 0 bases and J 4 bases; bases outside gene matches: 9. This CDR3 is 17 amino acids long.

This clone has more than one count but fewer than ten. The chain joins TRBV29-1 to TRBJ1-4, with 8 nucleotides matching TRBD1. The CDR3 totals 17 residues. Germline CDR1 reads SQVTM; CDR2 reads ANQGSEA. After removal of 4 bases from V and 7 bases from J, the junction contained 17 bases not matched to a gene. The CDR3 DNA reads TGCAGCGTTGTGGGTGAAATTGGACAGGGCTTGAGTGAAAAACTGTTTTTT. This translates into CSVVGEIGQGLSEKLFF.

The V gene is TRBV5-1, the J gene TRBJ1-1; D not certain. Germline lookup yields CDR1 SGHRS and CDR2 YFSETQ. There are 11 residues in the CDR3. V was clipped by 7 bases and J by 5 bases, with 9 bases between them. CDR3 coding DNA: TGCGCCAGCGCCGGCGGGACTGAAGCTTTCTTT. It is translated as CASAGGTEAFF.

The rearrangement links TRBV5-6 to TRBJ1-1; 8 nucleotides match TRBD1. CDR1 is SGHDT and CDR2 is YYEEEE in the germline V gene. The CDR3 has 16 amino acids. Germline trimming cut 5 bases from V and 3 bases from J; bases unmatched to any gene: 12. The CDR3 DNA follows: TGTGCCAGCAGACTGACAGGGGAATGGAGTTACACTGAAGCTTTCTTT. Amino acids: CASRLTGEWSYTEAFF. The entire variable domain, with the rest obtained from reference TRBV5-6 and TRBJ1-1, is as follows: DAGVTQSPTHLIKTRGQQVTLRCSPKSGHDTVSWYQQALGQGPQFIFQYYEEEERQRGNFPDRFSGHQFPNYSSELNVNALLLGDSALYLCASRLTGEWSYTEAFFGQGTRLTVV.

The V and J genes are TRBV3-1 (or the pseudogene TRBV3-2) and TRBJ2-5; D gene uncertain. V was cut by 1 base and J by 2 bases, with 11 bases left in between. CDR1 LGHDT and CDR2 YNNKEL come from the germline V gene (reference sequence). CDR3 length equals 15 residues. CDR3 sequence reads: CASSQAIVRQETQYF. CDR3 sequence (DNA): TGTGCCAGCAGCCAAGCCATAGTCCGTCAAGAGACCCAGTACTTC.

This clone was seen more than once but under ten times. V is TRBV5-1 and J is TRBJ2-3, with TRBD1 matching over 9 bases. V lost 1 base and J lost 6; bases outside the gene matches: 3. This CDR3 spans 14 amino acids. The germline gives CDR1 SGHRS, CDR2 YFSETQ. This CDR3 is CASSLSGTGDTQYF. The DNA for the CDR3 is TGCGCCAGCAGCTTGAGCGGGACAGGGGATACGCAGTATTTT.

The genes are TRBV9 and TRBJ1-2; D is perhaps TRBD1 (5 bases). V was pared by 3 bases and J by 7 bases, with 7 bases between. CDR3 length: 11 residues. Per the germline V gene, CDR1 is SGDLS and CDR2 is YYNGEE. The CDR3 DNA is TGTGCCAGCAGCGGCGGGGGTGGCTACACCTTC. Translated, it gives CASSGGGGYTF. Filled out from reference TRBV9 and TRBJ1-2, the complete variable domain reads DSGVTQTPKHLITATGQRVTLRCSPRSGDLSVYWYQQSLDQGLQFLIQYYNGEERAKGNILERFSAQQFPDLHSELNLSSLELGDSALYFCASSGGGGYTFGSGTRLTVV.

This CDR3 reads CASSPITPGQVLLGANVLTF. CDR3 DNA sequence: TGTGCCAGCAGCCCGATCACACCGGGACAGGTTCTTTTAGGGGCCAACGTCCTGACTTTC. The V and J genes are TRBV3-1 (or the pseudogene TRBV3-2) and TRBJ2-6; 8 positions match TRBD1. Germline V CDR1 and CDR2: LGHDT, YNNKEL (reference sequence). The CDR3 sequence is 20 residues long. Trimming removed 4 bases from V and 4 bases from J; junction bases left unmatched: 18.

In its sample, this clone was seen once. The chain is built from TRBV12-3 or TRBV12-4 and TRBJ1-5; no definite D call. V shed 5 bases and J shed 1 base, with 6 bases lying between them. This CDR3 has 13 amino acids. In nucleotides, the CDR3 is TGTGCCAGCAGTAAGAGAAGCAATCAGCCCCAGCATTTT. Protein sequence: CASSKRSNQPQHF.

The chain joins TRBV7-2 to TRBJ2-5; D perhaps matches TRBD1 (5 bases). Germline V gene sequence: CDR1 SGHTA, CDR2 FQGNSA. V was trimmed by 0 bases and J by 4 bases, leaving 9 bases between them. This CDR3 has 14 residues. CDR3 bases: TGTGCCAGCAGCTTAGCAGGGGCCGGAGAGACCCAGTACTTC. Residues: CASSLAGAGETQYF.

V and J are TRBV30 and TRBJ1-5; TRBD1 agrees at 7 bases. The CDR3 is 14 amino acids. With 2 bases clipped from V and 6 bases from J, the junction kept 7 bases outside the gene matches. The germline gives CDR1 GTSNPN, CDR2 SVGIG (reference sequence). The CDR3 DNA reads TGTGCCTGGAGTCGACAGGGTCGGTCTCAGCCCCAGCATTTT. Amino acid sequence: CAWSRQGRSQPQHF.

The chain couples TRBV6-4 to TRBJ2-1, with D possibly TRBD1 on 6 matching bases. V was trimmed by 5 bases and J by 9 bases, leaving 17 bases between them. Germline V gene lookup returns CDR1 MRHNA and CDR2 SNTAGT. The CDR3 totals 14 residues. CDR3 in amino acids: CASSSDSGRVEQFF. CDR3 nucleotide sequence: TGTGCCAGCAGTTCGGACAGCGGACGGGTTGAGCAGTTCTTC.